The 3 T cell receptor beta chains below all came from one sample that was sequenced in a study of T cells in Graves' hyperthyroidism and ophthalmopathy. Amplified TCR beta CDR3 regions came from RNA transcripts. HTBI primers were employed in a first-round RT-PCR of the TCR CDR3. TCRdb redid the calling of the multiplex PCR reads with MiXCR, one entry per CDR3 protein. The sample includes 300,000 to 400,000 distinct CDR3 sequences, around a sixth of them seen just once. The sequenced sample consisted of blood. The receptors were sampled from a woman aged 50 to 60 with Graves' hyperthyroidism.

This clonotype was counted only a few times. The V gene is TRBV6-1, the J gene TRBJ1-2; tentative D call: TRBD1 (5 bases). Per germline, CDR1 MNHNS and CDR2 SASEGT. This CDR3 spans 14 amino acids. The V end lost 6 bases, the J end lost 8 bases, and 19 bases lay between the germline ends. The CDR3 DNA is TGTGCCAGCAGGACCGGGACCGCCTCCTGGGGCTACACCTTC. It is translated as CASRTGTASWGYTF.

This chain connects TRBV18 to TRBJ1-5, with D hard to call. The CDR3 contains 14 residues. Germline CDR1 KGHSH, CDR2 LQKENI. V lost 1 base to trimming and J lost 6 bases, with 10 bases between them. CDR3 sequence (DNA): TGTGCCAGCTCACCACAGGGAATGGGTCAGCCCCAGCATTTT. It is translated as CASSPQGMGQPQHF.

This clonotype was counted only a few times. The genes are TRBV20-1 and TRBJ2-1; tentative D call: TRBD1 (6 bases). V was trimmed by 3 bases and J by 7 bases, leaving 16 bases between them. CDR1 is DFQATT and CDR2 is SNEGSKA in the germline V gene (reference sequence). CDR3 length: 14 residues. CDR3 nucleotides: TGCAGTGCTAGGGGACAAAAACCGATTAATGAGCAGTTCTTC. This gives the protein CSARGQKPINEQFF.